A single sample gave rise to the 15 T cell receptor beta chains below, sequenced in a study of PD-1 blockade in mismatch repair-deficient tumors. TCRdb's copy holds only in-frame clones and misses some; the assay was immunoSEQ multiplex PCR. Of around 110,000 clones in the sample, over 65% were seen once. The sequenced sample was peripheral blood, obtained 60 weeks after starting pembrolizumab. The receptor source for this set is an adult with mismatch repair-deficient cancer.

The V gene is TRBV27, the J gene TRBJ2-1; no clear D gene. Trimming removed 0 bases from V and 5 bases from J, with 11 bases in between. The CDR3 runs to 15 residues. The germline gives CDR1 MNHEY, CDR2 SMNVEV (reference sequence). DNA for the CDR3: TGTGCCAGCAGTTTATCTAACGATTATAACAATGAGCAGTTCTTC. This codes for CASSLSNDYNNEQFF.

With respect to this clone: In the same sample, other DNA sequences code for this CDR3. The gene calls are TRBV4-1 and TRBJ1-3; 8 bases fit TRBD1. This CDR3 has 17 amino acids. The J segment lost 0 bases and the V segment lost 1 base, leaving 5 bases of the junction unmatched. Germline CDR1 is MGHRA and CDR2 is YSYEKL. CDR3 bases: TGCGCCAGCAGCCAAGGTCCTACAGGGGGCTCTGGAAACACCATATATTTT. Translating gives CASSQGPTGGSGNTIYF.

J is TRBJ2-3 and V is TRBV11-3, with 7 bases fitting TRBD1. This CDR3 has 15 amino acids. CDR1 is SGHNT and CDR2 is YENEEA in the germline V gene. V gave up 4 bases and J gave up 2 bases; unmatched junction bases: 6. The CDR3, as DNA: TGTGCCAGCAGCTCAGGGACAGTCCTCACAGATACGCAGTATTTT. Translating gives CASSSGTVLTDTQYF.

The CDR3 nucleotides read TGTGCCAGCAGCTCAGTTCCTAGCGGGAGCTACGAGCAGTACTTC. It codes for CASSSVPSGSYEQYF. The rearrangement joins TRBV7-9 to TRBJ2-7; 10 bases map to TRBD2. V was clipped by 4 bases and J by 3 bases; unmatched bases: 6. The CDR3 loop spans 15 amino acids. The germline CDR1 and CDR2 sequences are SEHNR and FQNEAQ (reference sequence). The full variable domain, in which reference TRBV7-9 and TRBJ2-7 provide the parts outside the CDR3, is DTGVSQNPRHKITKRGQNVTFRCDPISEHNRLYWYRQTLGQGPEFLTYFQNEAQLEKSRLLSDRFSAERPKGSFSTLEIQRTEQGDSAMYLCASSSVPSGSYEQYFGPGTRLTVT.

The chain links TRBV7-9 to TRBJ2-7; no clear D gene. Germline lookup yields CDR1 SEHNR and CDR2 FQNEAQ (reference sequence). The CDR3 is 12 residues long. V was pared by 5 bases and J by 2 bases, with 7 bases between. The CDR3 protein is CASSIRTYEQYF. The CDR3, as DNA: TGTGCCAGCAGCATACGGACCTACGAGCAGTACTTC.

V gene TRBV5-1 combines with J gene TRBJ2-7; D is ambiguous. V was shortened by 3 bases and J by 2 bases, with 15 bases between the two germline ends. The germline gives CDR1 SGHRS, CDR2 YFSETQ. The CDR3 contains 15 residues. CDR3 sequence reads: CASSYQSGSTYEQYF. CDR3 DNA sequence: TGCGCCAGCAGCTACCAATCCGGGTCGACCTACGAGCAGTACTTC.

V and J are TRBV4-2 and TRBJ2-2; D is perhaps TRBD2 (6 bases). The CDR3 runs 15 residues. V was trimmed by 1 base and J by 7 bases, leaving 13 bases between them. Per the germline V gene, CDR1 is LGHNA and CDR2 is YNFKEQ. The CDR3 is CASSQGGGIVGELFF. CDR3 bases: TGTGCCAGCAGCCAAGGGGGCGGGATTGTCGGGGAGCTGTTTTTT.

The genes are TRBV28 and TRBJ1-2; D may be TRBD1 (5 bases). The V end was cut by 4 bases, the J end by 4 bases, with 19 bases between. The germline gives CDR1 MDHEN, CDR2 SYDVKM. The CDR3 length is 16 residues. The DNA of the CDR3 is TGTGCCAGCAGTTCTCCCCCCGGGGGTCCCTTCTATGGCTACACCTTC. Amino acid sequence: CASSSPPGGPFYGYTF.

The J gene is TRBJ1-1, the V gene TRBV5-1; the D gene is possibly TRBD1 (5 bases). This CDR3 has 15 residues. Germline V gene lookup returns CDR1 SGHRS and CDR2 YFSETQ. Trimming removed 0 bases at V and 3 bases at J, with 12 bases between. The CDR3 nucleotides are TGCGCCAGCAGCTTGGAAGCAGCGGGGGACACTGAAGCTTTCTTT. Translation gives CASSLEAAGDTEAFF.

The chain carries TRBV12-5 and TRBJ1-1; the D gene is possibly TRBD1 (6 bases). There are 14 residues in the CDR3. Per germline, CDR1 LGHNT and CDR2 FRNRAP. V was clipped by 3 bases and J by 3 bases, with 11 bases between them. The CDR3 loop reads CASGLGGGYTEAFF. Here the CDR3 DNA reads TGTGCTAGTGGTTTAGGGGGAGGATACACTGAAGCTTTCTTT.

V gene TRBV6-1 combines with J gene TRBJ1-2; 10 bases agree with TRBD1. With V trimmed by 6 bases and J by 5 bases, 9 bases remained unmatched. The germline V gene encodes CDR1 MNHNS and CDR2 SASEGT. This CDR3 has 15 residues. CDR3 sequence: CASRLGQGGPYGYTF. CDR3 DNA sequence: TGTGCCAGCAGGCTTGGACAGGGGGGTCCTTATGGCTACACCTTC.

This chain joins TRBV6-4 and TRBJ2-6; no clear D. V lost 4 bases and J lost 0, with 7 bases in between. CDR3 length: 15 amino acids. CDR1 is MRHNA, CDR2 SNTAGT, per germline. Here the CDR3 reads CASSAEDSGANVLTF. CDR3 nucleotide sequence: TGTGCCAGCAGTGCCGAAGACTCTGGGGCCAACGTCCTGACTTTC.

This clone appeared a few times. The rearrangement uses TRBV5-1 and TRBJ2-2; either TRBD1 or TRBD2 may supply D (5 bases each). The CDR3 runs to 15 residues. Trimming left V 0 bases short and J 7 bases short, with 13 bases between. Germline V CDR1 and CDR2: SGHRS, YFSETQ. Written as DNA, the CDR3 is TGCGCCAGCAGCTTGGATCTTCGGGGCGGCGGGGAGCTGTTTTTT. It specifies CASSLDLRGGGELFF.

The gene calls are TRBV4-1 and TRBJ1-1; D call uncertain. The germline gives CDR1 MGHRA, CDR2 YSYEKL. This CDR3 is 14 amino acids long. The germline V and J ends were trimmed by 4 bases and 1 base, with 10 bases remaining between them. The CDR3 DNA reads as TGCGCCAGCAGCCCTCATATTGGGAACACTGAAGCTTTCTTT. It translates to CASSPHIGNTEAFF.

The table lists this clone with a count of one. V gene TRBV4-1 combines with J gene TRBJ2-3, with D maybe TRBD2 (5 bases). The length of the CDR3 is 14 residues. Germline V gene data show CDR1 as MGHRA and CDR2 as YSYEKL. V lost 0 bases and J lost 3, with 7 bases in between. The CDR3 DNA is TGCGCCAGCAGCCAAGATGAGGGTACAGATACGCAGTATTTT. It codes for CASSQDEGTDTQYF.